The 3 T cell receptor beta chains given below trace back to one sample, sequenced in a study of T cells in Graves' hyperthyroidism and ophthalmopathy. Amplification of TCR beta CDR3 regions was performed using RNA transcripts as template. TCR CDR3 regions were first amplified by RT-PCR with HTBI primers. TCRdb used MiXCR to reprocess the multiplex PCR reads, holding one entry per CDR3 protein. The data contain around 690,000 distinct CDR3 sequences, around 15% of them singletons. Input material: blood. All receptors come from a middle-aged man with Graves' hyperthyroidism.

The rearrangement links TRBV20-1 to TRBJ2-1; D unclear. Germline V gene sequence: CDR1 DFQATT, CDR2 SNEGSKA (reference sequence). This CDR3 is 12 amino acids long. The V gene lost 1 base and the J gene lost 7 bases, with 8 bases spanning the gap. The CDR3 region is CSARGPANEQFF. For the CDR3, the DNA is TGCAGTGCTAGAGGCCCGGCGAATGAGCAGTTCTTC.

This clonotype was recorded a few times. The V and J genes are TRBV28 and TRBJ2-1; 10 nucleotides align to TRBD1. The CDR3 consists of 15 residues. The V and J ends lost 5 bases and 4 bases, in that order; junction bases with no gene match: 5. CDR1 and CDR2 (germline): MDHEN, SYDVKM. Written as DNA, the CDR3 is TGTGCCAGCAGTGTGACAGGGGGCCTATACAATGAGCAGTTCTTC. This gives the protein CASSVTGGLYNEQFF.

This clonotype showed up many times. The CDR3 here is CASSYAGASNQPQHF. The CDR3, as DNA: TGTGCCAGCAGTTACGCAGGGGCGAGCAATCAGCCCCAGCATTTT. The chain combines TRBV6-5 with TRBJ1-5; the D gene is possibly TRBD1 (6 bases). V was clipped by 2 bases and J by 1 base, with 9 bases between them. The length of the CDR3 is 15 residues. Germline V gene sequence: CDR1 MNHEY, CDR2 SVGAGI.